The T cell receptor beta chain described here comes from a study of Graves' ophthalmopathy and Graves' hyperthyroidism. Overall study findings and caveats: At roughly 67% sensitivity and approximately 72% specificity, the model predicted progression of the ophthalmopathy. Ophthalmopathy and stable hyperthyroidism were discriminated by a 13-signature model, with about 91% sensitivity and approximately 81% specificity.

RNA served as the template for amplifying TCR beta CDR3 regions. First-round RT-PCR relied on HTBI primers, and a second-round multiplex PCR came next. TCRdb processed the multiplex PCR reads anew with MiXCR; each CDR3 protein has one entry. Here the sample spans a few hundred thousand distinct CDR3 sequences, about 18% being singletons. Ten or more counts support this clonotype. Its antigen is not identified. Ophthalmopathy-affected donors exhibited moderate-to-severe activity, CAS ≥3, NOSPECS ≥4, and duration under 3 months. Lactation, pregnancy, uncontrolled infections and other autoimmune diseases were all grounds for excluding patients. Trimming took off 6 bases at V and 4 bases at J, with 15 bases between the two ends. This CDR3 region has 14 residues.

The receptor comes from a woman younger than 35 with Graves' ophthalmopathy. V and J are TRBV12-3 or TRBV12-4 and TRBJ1-1; no reliable D call. Material: peripheral blood. CDR3 sequence (DNA): TGTGCCAGCAGCATACCTGCTCAGGTCACTGAAGCTTTCTTT. As protein: CASSIPAQVTEAFF.